This T cell receptor beta chain came from a study of blood T cell repertoires in COVID-19. Across the study: From the United States, Italy and Spain came samples of acute and convalescent COVID-19.

The CDR3 has 13 residues. CDR1 is KGHSH and CDR2 is LQKENI in the germline V gene. Trimming removed 5 bases from V and 5 bases from J, with 10 bases in between. Source study methods: The assay estimated nucleated cells by amplifying reference gene primers. Clones were sequenced by immunoSEQ multiplex PCR, and TCRdb holds only the in-frame ones, with some missing. The V and J calls and clone size were taken over from that table, and D and trimming were inferred from the DNA. Of about 200,000 clones listed, about 84% were seen once; the top ten hold 4.5% to 6.5%. Source material: PBMCs or T cells enriched from blood (not recorded which). The source is a man between 40 and 49 years old with acute COVID-19. The chain has TRBV18 and TRBJ1-5; no clear D. The DNA for the CDR3 is TGTGCCAGCTCAAACGGGTTAGATCAGCCCCAGCATTTT. The encoded protein is CASSNGLDQPQHF.